This record concerns one T cell receptor (beta chain) sequence. The data derive from a study of CD8+ T cells in alopecia areata. Study at large: Patients remained on tofacitinib for 6 to 18 months and then went 6 months without it.

Lesional scalp punch biopsies and peripheral blood were collected from alopecia areata patients. Investigators isolated RNA and reverse transcribed it into cDNA to act as the sequencing template. The assay was immunoSEQ multiplex PCR, and TCRdb's table has in-frame clones only and misses some. The data show about 11,000 clones, approximately 60% seen once. The CDR3 has 16 amino acids. Trimming took off 0 bases at V and 1 base at J, with 11 bases between the two ends. Germline assignment: CDR1 SGHVS and CDR2 FQNEAQ. The rearrangement links TRBV7-8 to TRBJ2-3; D gene uncertain. The sequencing here drew on skin, taken at week 0. The clonotype was recovered from a human donor with alopecia areata. CDR3 in amino acids: CASSLARRSGTDTQYF. The DNA of the CDR3 is TGTGCCAGCAGCTTAGCCAGAAGGTCGGGCACAGATACGCAGTATTTT.